The clone carrying this TCR beta chain was counted once. This entry belongs to a study of blood T cell repertoires in COVID-19. Study-wide context: From T cells, B-cell-depleted T cells, or PBMCs came the material, which was cDNA or gDNA.

The CDR3 is 16 residues long. From germline, CDR1 is SGHNT and CDR2 YENEEA. The J segment lost 6 bases and the V segment lost 0 bases, leaving 4 bases of the junction unmatched. TCRdb's copy holds only in-frame clones and misses some; the assay was immunoSEQ multiplex PCR. Found here are 350,000 to 450,000 clones, roughly 85% of them singletons; the top ten hold roughly 3.6%. The sequenced material came from peripheral blood. The origin of this receptor is a woman in her late teens or twenties with acute or convalescent COVID-19. V and J are TRBV11-3 and TRBJ2-1; 11 nucleotides match TRBD1. The DNA of the CDR3 is TGTGCCAGCAGCTTAGACCCCGGGACAGGGGGCAATGAGCAGTTCTTC. Residues: CASSLDPGTGGNEQFF. Complete variable domain (other parts from reference TRBV11-3 and TRBJ2-1): EAGVVQSPRYKIIEKKQPVAFWCNPISGHNTLYWYLQNLGQGPELLIRYENEEAVDDSQLPKDRFSAERLKGVDSTLKIQPAELGDSAVYLCASSLDPGTGGNEQFFGPGTRLTVL.